This TCR beta chain is drawn from a study of OX40 agonist ivuxolimab in advanced cancers. The wider study: It was ivuxolimab, an agonistic anti-OX40 (CD134) antibody, that patients were treated with. Past anti-PD-1, anti-PD-L1 or anti-CTLA-4 therapy was accepted, and 40% had received some.

This clone showed up just a few times. Only in-frame clones appear in the TCRdb table, and some are missing; sequencing was by immunoSEQ multiplex PCR. The table has roughly 63,000 clones, about 88% seen once. This CDR3 region has 14 residues. Germline CDR1 reads MGHRA; CDR2 reads YSYEKL. V was cut by 1 base and J by 6 bases, with 10 bases left in between. The material sequenced was CD4+ or CD8+ T cells sorted from blood, taken in a trial of the OX40 agonist ivuxolimab. The V gene is TRBV4-1, the J gene TRBJ1-5, with D hard to call. This TCR came from an adult with an advanced solid tumor such as melanoma, head and neck, liver or kidney cancer. The CDR3 bases are TGCGCCAGCAGCCAAGGGTTAAGGGTTCAGCCCCAGCATTTT. Translated: CASSQGLRVQPQHF.